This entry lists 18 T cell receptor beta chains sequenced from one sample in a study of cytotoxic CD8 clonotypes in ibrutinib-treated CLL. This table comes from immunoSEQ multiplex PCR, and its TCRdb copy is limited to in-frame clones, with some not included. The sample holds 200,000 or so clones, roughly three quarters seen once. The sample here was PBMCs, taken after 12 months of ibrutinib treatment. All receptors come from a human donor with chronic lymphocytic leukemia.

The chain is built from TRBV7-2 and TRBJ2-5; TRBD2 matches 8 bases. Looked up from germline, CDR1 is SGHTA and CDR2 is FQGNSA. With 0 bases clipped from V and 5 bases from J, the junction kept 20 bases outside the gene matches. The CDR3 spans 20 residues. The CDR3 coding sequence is TGTGCCAGCAGCTTAGCCCCCTCGTCTAGCGGGCAAACCCTGGGGGAGACCCAGTACTTC. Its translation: CASSLAPSSSGQTLGETQYF.

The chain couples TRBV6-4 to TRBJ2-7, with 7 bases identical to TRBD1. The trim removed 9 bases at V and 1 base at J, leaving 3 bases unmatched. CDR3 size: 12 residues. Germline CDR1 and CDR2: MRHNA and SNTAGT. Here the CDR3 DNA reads TGTGCCAGAAGGGGGCGGTCCTACGAGCAGTACTTC. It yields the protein CARRGRSYEQYF.

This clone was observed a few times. Written as DNA, the CDR3 is TGTGCCAGCAGCTCCGCAGGGACGAACACTGAAGCTTTCTTT. The encoded protein is CASSSAGTNTEAFF. The chain couples TRBV6-1 to TRBJ1-1; tentatively, D is TRBD1 (5 bases). Germline V gene data show CDR1 as MNHNS and CDR2 as SASEGT. This CDR3 contains 14 residues. V was shortened by 6 bases and J by 1 base, with 12 bases between the two germline ends.

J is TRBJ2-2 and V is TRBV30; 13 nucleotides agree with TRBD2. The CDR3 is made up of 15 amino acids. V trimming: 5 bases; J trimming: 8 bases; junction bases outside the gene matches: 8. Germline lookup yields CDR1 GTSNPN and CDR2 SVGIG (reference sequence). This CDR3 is CAWSPGLAGTGELFF. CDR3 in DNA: TGTGCCTGGTCCCCGGGACTAGCGGGGACTGGGGAGCTGTTTTTT.

In DNA, the CDR3 is TGTGCCAGCAGCTCGTCAAGCGTGGCTGAAAAACTGTTTTTT. It is translated as CASSSSSVAEKLFF. This chain connects TRBV7-2 to TRBJ1-4, with D uncertain. From germline, CDR1 is SGHTA and CDR2 FQGNSA. The CDR3 sequence is 14 residues long. With 4 bases removed from V and 7 bases from J, the gap between germline ends came to 13 bases.

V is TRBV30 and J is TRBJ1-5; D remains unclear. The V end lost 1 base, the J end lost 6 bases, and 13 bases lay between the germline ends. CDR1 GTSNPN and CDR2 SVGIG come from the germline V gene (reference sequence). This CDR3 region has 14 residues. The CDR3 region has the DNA TGTGCCTGGAGTGAAACAGCCTGGGGTCAGCCCCAGCATTTT. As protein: CAWSETAWGQPQHF.

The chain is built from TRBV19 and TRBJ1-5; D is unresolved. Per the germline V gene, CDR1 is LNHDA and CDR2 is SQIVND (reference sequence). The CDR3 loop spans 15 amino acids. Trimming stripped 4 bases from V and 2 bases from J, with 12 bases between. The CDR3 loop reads CASSSSGRGNQPQHF. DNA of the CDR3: TGTGCCAGTAGTAGTTCGGGAAGGGGCAATCAGCCCCAGCATTTT.

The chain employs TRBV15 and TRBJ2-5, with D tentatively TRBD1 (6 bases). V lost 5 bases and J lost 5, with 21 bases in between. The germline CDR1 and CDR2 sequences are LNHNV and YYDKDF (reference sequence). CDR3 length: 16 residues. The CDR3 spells CATSPTVRTGLETQYF. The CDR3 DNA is TGTGCCACCAGCCCAACGGTCCGAACAGGGCTGGAGACCCAGTACTTC.

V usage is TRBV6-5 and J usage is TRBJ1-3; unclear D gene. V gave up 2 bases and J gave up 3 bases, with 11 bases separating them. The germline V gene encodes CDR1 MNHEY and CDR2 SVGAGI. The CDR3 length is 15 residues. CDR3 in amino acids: CASSYGQTNGNTIYF. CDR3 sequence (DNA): TGTGCCAGCAGTTACGGCCAGACAAATGGAAACACCATATATTTT.

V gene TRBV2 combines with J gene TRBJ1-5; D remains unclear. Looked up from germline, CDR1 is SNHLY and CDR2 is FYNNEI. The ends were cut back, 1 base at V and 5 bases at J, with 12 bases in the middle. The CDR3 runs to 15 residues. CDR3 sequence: CASSEGVGIDQPQHF. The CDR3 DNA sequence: TGTGCCAGCAGTGAAGGGGTAGGGATTGATCAGCCCCAGCATTTT. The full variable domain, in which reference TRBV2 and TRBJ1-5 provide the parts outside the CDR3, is EPEVTQTPSHQVTQMGQEVILRCVPISNHLYFYWYRQILGQKVEFLVSFYNNEISEKSEIFDDQFSVERPDGSNFTLKIRSTKLEDSAMYFCASSEGVGIDQPQHFGDGTRLSIL.

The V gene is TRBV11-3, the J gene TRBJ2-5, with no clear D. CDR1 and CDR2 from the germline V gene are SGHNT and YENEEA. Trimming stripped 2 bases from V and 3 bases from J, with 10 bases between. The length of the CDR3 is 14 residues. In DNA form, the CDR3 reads TGTGCCAGCAGCTTATCCAGCACGGAAGAGACCCAGTACTTC. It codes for CASSLSSTEETQYF.

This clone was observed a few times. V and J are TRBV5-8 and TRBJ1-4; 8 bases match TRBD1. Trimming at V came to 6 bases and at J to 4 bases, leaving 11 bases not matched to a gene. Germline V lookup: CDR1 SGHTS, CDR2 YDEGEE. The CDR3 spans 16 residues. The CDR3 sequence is CASTRGTGAFNEKLFF. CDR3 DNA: TGTGCCAGCACCCGGGGGACAGGAGCATTTAATGAAAAACTGTTTTTT. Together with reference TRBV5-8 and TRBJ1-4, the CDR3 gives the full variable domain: EAGVTQSPTHLIKTRGQQATLRCSPISGHTSVYWYQQALGLGLQFLLWYDEGEERNRGNFPPRFSGRQFPNYSSELNVNALELEDSALYLCASTRGTGAFNEKLFFGSGTQLSVL.

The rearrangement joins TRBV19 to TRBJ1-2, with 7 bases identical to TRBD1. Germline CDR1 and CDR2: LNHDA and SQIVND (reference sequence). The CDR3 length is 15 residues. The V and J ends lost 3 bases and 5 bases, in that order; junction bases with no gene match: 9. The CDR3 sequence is CASSIRQGGWYGYTF. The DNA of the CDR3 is TGTGCCAGTAGTATTCGACAGGGAGGGTGGTATGGCTACACCTTC.

The CDR3 sequence: CASSSAGGGEQFF. The CDR3 DNA reads TGTGCCAGCAGCTCAGCTGGGGGCGGTGAGCAGTTCTTC. The J gene is TRBJ2-1, the V gene TRBV7-9; D perhaps matches TRBD1 (6 bases). CDR1 and CDR2 from the germline V gene are SEHNR and FQNEAQ (reference sequence). The germline V and J ends were trimmed by 4 bases and 9 bases, with 13 bases remaining between them. The length of the CDR3 is 13 residues.

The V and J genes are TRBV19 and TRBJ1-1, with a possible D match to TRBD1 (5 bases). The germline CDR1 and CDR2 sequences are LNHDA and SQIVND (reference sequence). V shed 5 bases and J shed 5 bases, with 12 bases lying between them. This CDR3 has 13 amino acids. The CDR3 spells CASSAPGGTEAFF. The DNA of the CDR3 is TGTGCCAGTAGTGCTCCCGGGGGGACTGAAGCTTTCTTT.

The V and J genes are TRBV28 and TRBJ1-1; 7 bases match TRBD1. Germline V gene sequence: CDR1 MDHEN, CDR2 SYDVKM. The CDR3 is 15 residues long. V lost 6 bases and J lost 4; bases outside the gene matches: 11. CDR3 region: CASRLPGQVGTEAFF. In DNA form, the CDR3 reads TGTGCCAGCAGATTACCTGGACAGGTCGGCACTGAAGCTTTCTTT.

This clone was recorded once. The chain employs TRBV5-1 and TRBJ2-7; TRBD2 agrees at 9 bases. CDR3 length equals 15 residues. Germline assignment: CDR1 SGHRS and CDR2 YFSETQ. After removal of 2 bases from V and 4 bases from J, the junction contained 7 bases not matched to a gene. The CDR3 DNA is TGCGCCAGCAGCTTCTCGCCTAGCGGGATGTACGAGCAGTACTTC. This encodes CASSFSPSGMYEQYF.

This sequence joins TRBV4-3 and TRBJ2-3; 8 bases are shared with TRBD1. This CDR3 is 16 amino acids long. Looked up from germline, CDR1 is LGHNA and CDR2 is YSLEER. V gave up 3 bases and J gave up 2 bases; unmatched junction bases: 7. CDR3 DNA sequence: TGCGCCAGCAGCCAGCTGACAGGGGCGTTCACAGATACGCAGTATTTT. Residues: CASSQLTGAFTDTQYF.